One sample yielded the 23 T cell receptor beta chains listed below, sequenced in a study of blood T cell repertoires in COVID-19. TCRdb keeps only in-frame clones here, not all; method: immunoSEQ multiplex PCR. This table holds 350,000 to 500,000 clones, 88% found once. The material sequenced was PBMCs or T cells enriched from blood (not recorded which). These receptors were collected from a woman between 18 and 29 years old who had been exposed to COVID-19.

The chain has TRBV19 and TRBJ2-7, with TRBD1 as a possible D gene (6 bases). CDR1 is LNHDA, CDR2 SQIVND, per germline (reference sequence). Trimming took off 3 bases at V and 2 bases at J, with 11 bases between the two ends. The CDR3 consists of 14 residues. The CDR3 nucleotides are TGTGCCAGTAGTATCACAGGGCTTACCTACGAGCAGTACTTC. Residues: CASSITGLTYEQYF.

J is TRBJ2-5 and V is TRBV5-6; D gene unclear. The CDR3 extends over 14 amino acids. Between the trimmed V and J ends, which lost 2 bases and 5 bases, there was a span of 13 bases. In germline, CDR1 is SGHDT, CDR2 YYEEEE. CDR3 loop: CASSFFLSSETQYF. As DNA, the CDR3 is TGTGCCAGCAGCTTCTTCCTCTCTTCGGAGACCCAGTACTTC.

This chain connects TRBV18 to TRBJ2-7; 8 nucleotides match TRBD1. Germline-derived CDR1 and CDR2 are KGHSH and LQKENI. The CDR3 spans 15 residues. Unmatched junction bases numbered 5, after V lost 2 bases and J lost 2 bases. The CDR3 nucleotides are TGTGCCAGCTCACCAGGGTCAGGGGGCCCCTACGAGCAGTACTTC. Translation gives CASSPGSGGPYEQYF.

The gene calls are TRBV6-5 and TRBJ1-6; 7 bases are a match to TRBD1. The CDR3 extends over 15 amino acids. Trimming at V came to 6 bases and at J to 7 bases, leaving 9 bases not matched to a gene. Germline-derived CDR1 and CDR2 are MNHEY and SVGAGI. The CDR3 reads CASSPDRKENSPLHF. DNA of the CDR3: TGTGCCAGCAGCCCGGACAGGAAGGAAAATTCACCCCTCCACTTT.

This clone was detected only a few times. The chain links TRBV5-1 to TRBJ2-7; D perhaps matches TRBD1 (6 bases). Trimming removed 0 bases from V and 3 bases from J, with 13 bases in between. The CDR3 totals 15 residues. Germline V gene lookup returns CDR1 SGHRS and CDR2 YFSETQ. Written as DNA, the CDR3 is TGCGCCAGCAGCTTGGGAGAGGGACAAAACTACGAGCAGTACTTC. This sequence encodes CASSLGEGQNYEQYF.

This rearrangement joins TRBV15 to TRBJ1-1; 7 bases are shared with TRBD1. This CDR3 spans 15 amino acids. The germline V gene encodes CDR1 LNHNV and CDR2 YYDKDF (reference sequence). V gave up 0 bases and J gave up 1 base; unmatched junction bases: 2. CDR3 bases: TGTGCCACCAGCAGAGATTACAGGGGGAACACTGAAGCTTTCTTT. Its protein is CATSRDYRGNTEAFF.

The chain joins TRBV4-3 to TRBJ2-1, with TRBD2 matching over 11 bases. CDR1 and CDR2 (germline): LGHNA, YSLEER. The length of the CDR3 is 16 residues. J lost 4 bases, V lost 4 bases, and 6 bases had no gene match. The DNA of the CDR3 is TGCGCCAGCAGCCGAGAGACTAGCGGGGCATACAATGAGCAGTTCTTC. This translates into CASSRETSGAYNEQFF.

The J gene is TRBJ2-7, the V gene TRBV14; 10 positions agree with TRBD2. The CDR3 sequence is 17 residues long. The ends lost 0 bases at V and 2 bases at J; junction bases unmatched: 7. Germline V gene lookup returns CDR1 SGHDN and CDR2 FVKESK. As DNA, the CDR3 is TGTGCCAGCAGCCAAGACCCGACTAGCGGGCTACCCTACGAGCAGTACTTC. Protein product: CASSQDPTSGLPYEQYF. The whole variable domain, remainder taken from reference TRBV14 and TRBJ2-7, is EAGVTQFPSHSVIEKGQTVTLRCDPISGHDNLYWYRRVMGKEIKFLLHFVKESKQDESGMPNNRFLAERTGGTYSTLKVQPAELEDSGVYFCASSQDPTSGLPYEQYFGPGTRLTVT.

The chain recombines TRBV14 with TRBJ2-5, with 10 bases fitting TRBD2. The CDR3 runs to 16 residues. V gave up 3 bases and J gave up 6 bases; unmatched junction bases: 10. The germline V gene encodes CDR1 SGHDN and CDR2 FVKESK. CDR3 in DNA: TGTGCCAGCAGCCAGCTAAGCGGGGGGGCAAAAAAGACCCAGTACTTC. This codes for CASSQLSGGAKKTQYF.

The chain combines TRBV4-1 with TRBJ2-7; TRBD1 is a possible D gene (5 bases). This CDR3 has 15 amino acids. CDR1 and CDR2 (germline): MGHRA, YSYEKL. V lost 5 bases, J lost 2 bases, and 16 bases lay in between. The CDR3 sequence: CASSDRQKGAYEQYF. For the CDR3, the DNA is TGCGCCAGCAGCGACAGACAAAAGGGTGCCTACGAGCAGTACTTC.

V usage is TRBV14 and J usage is TRBJ2-7; D remains unclear. The CDR3 has 16 residues. Between the trimmed V and J ends, which lost 0 bases and 4 bases, there was a span of 16 bases. Germline V CDR1 and CDR2: SGHDN, FVKESK. CDR3 sequence: CASSQDHSNSEYEQYF. CDR3 nucleotide sequence: TGTGCCAGCAGCCAAGATCATTCGAACAGTGAGTACGAGCAGTACTTC.

This chain uses TRBV4-3 with TRBJ2-7; D gene ambiguous. The CDR3 contains 15 residues. V lost 0 bases to trimming and J lost 0 bases, with 9 bases between them. CDR1 LGHNA and CDR2 YSLEER come from the germline V gene. CDR3 sequence: CASSQDRFSSYEQYF. The CDR3 DNA sequence: TGCGCCAGCAGCCAAGACAGGTTTAGCTCCTACGAGCAGTACTTC.

The chain employs TRBV5-1 and TRBJ2-1, with 11 bases aligning to TRBD2. In germline, CDR1 is SGHRS, CDR2 YFSETQ. The CDR3 spans 15 residues. After removal of 3 bases from V and 7 bases from J, the junction contained 6 bases not matched to a gene. CDR3 amino acids: CASSSRLAGNNEQFF. The CDR3 bases are TGCGCCAGCAGCTCAAGACTAGCGGGAAATAATGAGCAGTTCTTC.

The genes are TRBV7-6 and TRBJ2-7; D call uncertain. The length of the CDR3 is 16 residues. The V end was cut by 6 bases, the J end by 5 bases, with 23 bases between. The germline V gene encodes CDR1 SGHVS and CDR2 FNYEAQ. CDR3 sequence (DNA): TGTGCCAGCAGTTCAGACATAGGCCTACCTCCGGACGAGCAGTACTTC. Residues: CASSSDIGLPPDEQYF.

The DNA for the CDR3 is TGTGCCAGCTCCGGGACAGCCTACAATGAGCAGTTCTTC. It yields the protein CASSGTAYNEQFF. The V call is TRBV6-5, the J call TRBJ2-1; TRBD1 aligns across 7 bases. This CDR3 contains 13 residues. Germline V gene sequence: CDR1 MNHEY, CDR2 SVGAGI. Losses at the gene ends were 8 bases for V and 2 bases for J; bases not matched to a gene: 3.

The chain recombines TRBV7-2 with TRBJ2-3; 8 bases match TRBD2. V lost 4 bases and J lost 4; bases outside the gene matches: 7. This CDR3 spans 15 amino acids. Germline V gene lookup returns CDR1 SGHTA and CDR2 FQGNSA. This CDR3 is CASSSAGDRPDTQYF. The CDR3 region has the DNA TGTGCCAGCAGCTCAGCGGGAGACCGGCCAGATACGCAGTATTTT.

The CDR3 region has the DNA TGCGCCAGCAGTGAGGACAGGAAGGCCATTCAGTACTTC. Translation: CASSEDRKAIQYF. The chain has TRBV10-2 and TRBJ2-4; D may be TRBD1 (6 bases). V was trimmed by 2 bases and J by 9 bases, leaving 11 bases between them. The CDR3 has 13 amino acids. The germline V gene encodes CDR1 WSHSY and CDR2 SAAADI.

The chain is built from TRBV28 and TRBJ1-1, with D possibly matching TRBD1 (6 bases). The V and J ends lost 4 bases and 0 bases respectively, with 12 bases between them. CDR1 and CDR2 (germline): MDHEN, SYDVKM. This CDR3 comprises 15 residues. The CDR3 DNA reads as TGTGCCAGCAGTTACCGACAGGTCCTGAACACTGAAGCTTTCTTT. Amino acids: CASSYRQVLNTEAFF.

CDR3 sequence reads: CASSIVSRAGEQYF. The CDR3 nucleotides read TGTGCCAGTAGTATAGTATCCAGGGCCGGCGAGCAGTACTTC. This chain uses TRBV19 with TRBJ2-7; the D gene is possibly TRBD1 (5 bases). The V gene lost 1 base and the J gene lost 6 bases, with 13 bases spanning the gap. Germline CDR1 and CDR2: LNHDA and SQIVND (reference sequence). This CDR3 has 14 residues.

The chain links TRBV19 to TRBJ1-5; TRBD1 agrees at 8 bases. Germline CDR1 and CDR2: LNHDA and SQIVND (reference sequence). Trimming removed 6 bases from V and 6 bases from J; junction bases left unmatched: 4. The CDR3 extends over 13 amino acids. DNA for the CDR3: TGTGCCAGTAGCCAACAGGGGGGTCAGCCCCAGCATTTT. Encoded protein: CASSQQGGQPQHF.

V usage is TRBV6-5 and J usage is TRBJ1-3, with 10 positions matching TRBD1. Germline V lookup: CDR1 MNHEY, CDR2 SVGAGI. The trim removed 8 bases at V and 4 bases at J, leaving 8 bases unmatched. The length of the CDR3 is 15 residues. In DNA, the CDR3 is TGTGCCAGCGGGGGGACAGGGGAGTGGGGAAACACCATATATTTT. Residues: CASGGTGEWGNTIYF.

V gene TRBV9 combines with J gene TRBJ1-6; 7 positions agree with TRBD1. V gave up 3 bases and J gave up 10 bases; unmatched junction bases: 10. Looked up from germline, CDR1 is SGDLS and CDR2 is YYNGEE. CDR3 length: 15 amino acids. This chain's CDR3 is CASSAGTAGESPLHF. The CDR3 nucleotides are TGTGCCAGCAGCGCAGGGACAGCAGGGGAATCACCCCTCCACTTT. Based on the CDR3 plus reference TRBV9 and TRBJ1-6, the full variable domain is DSGVTQTPKHLITATGQRVTLRCSPRSGDLSVYWYQQSLDQGLQFLIQYYNGEERAKGNILERFSAQQFPDLHSELNLSSLELGDSALYFCASSAGTAGESPLHFGNGTRLTVT.

This sequence joins TRBV27 and TRBJ1-5; D is unclear. The V end lost 5 bases, the J end lost 4 bases, and 9 bases lay between the germline ends. In germline, CDR1 is MNHEY, CDR2 SMNVEV (reference sequence). The CDR3 extends over 13 amino acids. The CDR3 here is CASSVDNNQPQHF. The CDR3 coding sequence is TGTGCCAGCAGTGTCGACAATAATCAGCCCCAGCATTTT.